This is a list of T cell receptor beta chains from one sample in a study of metastatic and nonmetastatic thyroid tumors. TCRdb reprocessed the PCR reads via MiXCR. The repertoire consists of a few thousand clones, with about a third occurring once and the leading ten covering 25% to 30%. The material sequenced was adjacent normal tissue. The receptors come from a female donor with papillary thyroid cancer or a benign thyroid nodule (not recorded which). Some clones in this sample may be carry-over from other donors' samples. Both conserved end residues are part of each CDR3. Each record gives: J gene, D gene, V gene, CDR3 protein. The D gene is left open where the match is weak.

j_gene: TRBJ1-2; d_gene: TRBD1; v_gene: TRBV6-5; CDR3aa: CASSYHGQGAIRGYTF
j_gene: TRBJ1-3; d_gene: .; v_gene: TRBV15; CDR3aa: CATSRDRGSGNTIYF
j_gene: TRBJ2-2; d_gene: .; v_gene: TRBV3-1; CDR3aa: CASSPRTVNTGELFF
j_gene: TRBJ1-5; d_gene: .; v_gene: TRBV30; CDR3aa: CAFSTGTNYQPQHF
j_gene: TRBJ2-7; d_gene: TRBD2; v_gene: TRBV20-1; CDR3aa: CSASGTSSYEQYF
j_gene: TRBJ1-1; d_gene: .; v_gene: TRBV28; CDR3aa: CASRPGDTLNTEAFF
j_gene: TRBJ2-7; d_gene: .; v_gene: TRBV2; CDR3aa: CASSVVGPYEQYF
j_gene: TRBJ1-5; d_gene: .; v_gene: TRBV20-1; CDR3aa: CSATGSGVNQPQHF
j_gene: TRBJ2-7; d_gene: .; v_gene: TRBV19; CDR3aa: CASSIQETVSSYEQYF
j_gene: TRBJ2-7; d_gene: TRBD2; v_gene: TRBV7-2; CDR3aa: CASSYGTSFYEQYF
j_gene: TRBJ2-1; d_gene: TRBD2; v_gene: TRBV27; CDR3aa: CASSLRGGPHEQFF
j_gene: TRBJ1-2; d_gene: .; v_gene: TRBV14; CDR3aa: CASSYGVYGYTF
j_gene: TRBJ1-5; d_gene: .; v_gene: TRBV20-1; CDR3aa: CSARDPSPYQPQHF
j_gene: TRBJ2-6; d_gene: .; v_gene: TRBV28; CDR3aa: CASSYTTSGANVLTF
j_gene: TRBJ1-5; d_gene: TRBD1; v_gene: TRBV6-1; CDR3aa: CASSVQGARNQPQHF
j_gene: TRBJ2-3; d_gene: TRBD2; v_gene: TRBV11-1; CDR3aa: CASSPKRLAGVADTQYF
j_gene: TRBJ2-1; d_gene: TRBD2; v_gene: TRBV7-3; CDR3aa: CASRETGLALNEQFF
j_gene: TRBJ1-4; d_gene: TRBD1; v_gene: TRBV2; CDR3aa: CASSGLWDRGRGFGNHEKLFF
j_gene: TRBJ2-7; d_gene: .; v_gene: TRBV2; CDR3aa: CATGPGQTSYEQYF
j_gene: TRBJ2-1; d_gene: .; v_gene: TRBV9; CDR3aa: CASSVDEGGYNEQFF